Below, 27 T cell receptor beta chains from the same sample are listed, as sequenced in a study of T-cell reconstitution after alpha-beta-depleted transplantation in children. Preparation of the TCRbeta library used unique molecular identifiers. TCRdb used MiXCR to reprocess the PCR reads, holding one entry per CDR3 protein. This repertoire shows 15,000 to 20,000 distinct CDR3 sequences, about 7.7% found once; its top ten account for around 34%. This specimen consisted of PBMCs, mostly from graft donor cells, obtained 60 days after TCRalphabeta/CD19-depleted stem cell transplant. Source of these receptors: a boy in the first two years of life who had a stem cell transplant for Wiskott-Aldrich syndrome, so the T cells may come from the graft donor.

The chain couples TRBV28 to TRBJ2-1, with TRBD2 matching over 9 bases. Trimming cost V 2 bases and J 6 bases; bases outside gene matches: 5. The CDR3 runs to 15 residues. In germline, CDR1 is MDHEN, CDR2 SYDVKM. CDR3 protein: CASSLSGRMGNEQFF. The CDR3 nucleotides read TGTGCCAGCAGTTTAAGCGGGAGGATGGGCAATGAGCAGTTCTTC.

This clonotype was counted at least ten times. This chain joins TRBV7-2 and TRBJ2-5, with unresolved D. The germline V and J ends were trimmed by 3 bases and 0 bases, with 11 bases remaining between them. The CDR3 consists of 15 residues. CDR1 is SGHTA, CDR2 FQGNSA, per germline. The DNA for the CDR3 is TGTGCCAGCAGCTTGGGCATTACGAACCAAGAGACCCAGTACTTC. This codes for CASSLGITNQETQYF.

At least ten counts were recorded for this clonotype. This chain connects TRBV12-3 or TRBV12-4 to TRBJ2-5; D remains unclear. This CDR3 contains 11 residues. V was clipped by 4 bases and J by 0 bases, with 0 bases between them. The CDR3 region has the DNA TGTGCCAGCAGTTACCAAGAGACCCAGTACTTC. Its translation: CASSYQETQYF.

Concerning this clonotype: One base away lies a much larger clone, so this may be a sequencing read error. The chain joins TRBV12-3 or TRBV12-4 to TRBJ2-1, with 13 bases identical to TRBD2. This CDR3 contains 17 residues. Here the CDR3 reads CACSLDTSGRAEDEQFF. The DNA for the CDR3 is TGTGCCTGCAGTTTAGACACTAGCGGGAGGGCCGAAGATGAGCAGTTCTTC.

There are many counts of this clonotype. The genes are TRBV6-1 and TRBJ2-7; D is undetermined. Germline CDR1 MNHNS, CDR2 SASEGT. Between the trimmed V and J ends, which lost 4 bases and 0 bases, there was a span of 13 bases. The CDR3 length is 15 residues. Written as DNA, the CDR3 is TGTGCCAGCAGTGTCGTTTGGCTTAGCTCCTACGAGCAGTACTTC. Residues: CASSVVWLSSYEQYF.

By frequency in the sample, this clonotype is medium-sized. The gene calls are TRBV7-9 and TRBJ2-2; D ambiguous. From germline, CDR1 is SEHNR and CDR2 FQNEAQ (reference sequence). CDR3 length equals 16 residues. The V end was cut by 5 bases, the J end by 5 bases, with 18 bases between. The CDR3 nucleotides read TGTGCCAGCAGCCGATCTAGTGTCCTTGGGACCGGGGAGCTGTTTTTT. Translating gives CASSRSSVLGTGELFF.

This clonotype was observed many times. The rearrangement joins TRBV12-3 or TRBV12-4 to TRBJ2-3; D is possibly TRBD1 (6 bases). The CDR3 is 14 residues long. Trimming removed 5 bases at V and 0 bases at J, with 9 bases between. As DNA, the CDR3 is TGTGCCAGCAGTCCCGGGACAAGCACAGATACGCAGTATTTT. It yields the protein CASSPGTSTDTQYF.

This clonotype was detected ten times or more. The chain employs TRBV24-1 and TRBJ2-2; no definite D call. Germline lookup yields CDR1 KGHDR and CDR2 SFDVKD. The CDR3 has 12 amino acids. The V and J ends lost 1 base and 7 bases respectively, with 3 bases between them. The CDR3 region has the DNA TGTGCCACCAGTGATTTTATCGGGGAGCTGTTTTTT. Translated: CATSDFIGELFF.

By share, this clonotype counts as large (0.1 to 1%). This chain connects TRBV2 to TRBJ1-1; D is unclear. Trimming left V 4 bases short and J 5 bases short, with 14 bases between. Per the germline V gene, CDR1 is SNHLY and CDR2 is FYNNEI. This CDR3 has 14 residues. The CDR3 bases are TGTGCCAGCAGTGTAGAGGGAAGCGATACTGAAGCTTTCTTT. It codes for CASSVEGSDTEAFF.

This chain uses TRBV2 with TRBJ1-1, with a tentative D call TRBD1 (5 bases). CDR1 SNHLY and CDR2 FYNNEI come from the germline V gene. This CDR3 comprises 15 residues. Trimming left V 6 bases short and J 0 bases short, with 14 bases between. The CDR3 DNA sequence: TGTGCCAGCAGACCGGGACGGGGGATGAACACTGAAGCTTTCTTT. It encodes CASRPGRGMNTEAFF.

This clonotype was recorded at least ten times. V usage is TRBV2 and J usage is TRBJ2-1; TRBD2 might be the D (6 bases). Germline CDR1 SNHLY, CDR2 FYNNEI. Trimming removed 8 bases from V and 2 bases from J, with 22 bases in between. This CDR3 has 17 amino acids. CDR3 residues: CASGARLDVFPYNEQFF. DNA for the CDR3: TGTGCCAGCGGAGCAAGACTAGATGTGTTCCCCTACAATGAGCAGTTCTTC.

This clonotype was seen ten or more times. The V call is TRBV12-3 or TRBV12-4, the J call TRBJ2-7; D might be TRBD1 or TRBD2, each matching 5 bases. This CDR3 comprises 13 residues. Trimming removed 3 bases at V and 2 bases at J, with 8 bases between. CDR3 amino acids: CASSFKGPYEQYF. The DNA for the CDR3 is TGTGCCAGCAGTTTCAAGGGACCCTACGAGCAGTACTTC.

This clonotype was observed at least ten times. CDR3 region: CAISNRDWGEAFF. The CDR3 bases are TGTGCCATCAGTAACAGGGATTGGGGTGAAGCTTTCTTT. V and J are TRBV10-3 and TRBJ1-1; TRBD1 is a possible D gene (6 bases). Germline values: CDR1 ENHRY, CDR2 SYGVKD. There are 13 residues in the CDR3. V was trimmed by 5 bases and J by 7 bases, leaving 14 bases between them.

By sample share, this clonotype is medium-sized (0.01 to 0.1%). This chain connects TRBV6-5 to TRBJ2-1, with 9 bases lining up with TRBD2. The CDR3 spans 14 residues. In germline, CDR1 is MNHEY, CDR2 SVGAGI. V dropped 6 bases and J dropped 10; count of bases not matched to a gene: 10. CDR3 region: CASRTGLAPTEQFF. For the CDR3, the DNA is TGTGCCAGCAGGACGGGACTAGCTCCCACGGAGCAGTTCTTC.

Ten or more counts support this clonotype. V gene TRBV20-1 combines with J gene TRBJ2-6, with D possibly TRBD2 on 7 matching bases. V was shortened by 6 bases and J by 4 bases, with 13 bases between the two germline ends. The length of the CDR3 is 14 residues. Germline V gives CDR1 DFQATT, CDR2 SNEGSKA (reference sequence). This CDR3 reads CSAYGGAGANVLTF. For the CDR3, the DNA is TGCAGTGCCTATGGGGGGGCCGGGGCCAACGTCCTGACTTTC.

This clonotype was recorded many times. J is TRBJ2-5 and V is TRBV12-3 or TRBV12-4; weak D call: TRBD2 (5 bases). Trimming removed 5 bases at V and 4 bases at J, with 20 bases between. This CDR3 contains 16 residues. DNA for the CDR3: TGTGCCAGCAGTATCCTTGCCCACGGAGGAAGAGAGACCCAGTACTTC. As protein: CASSILAHGGRETQYF.

This clonotype was seen ten or more times. The chain recombines TRBV12-3 or TRBV12-4 with TRBJ2-7, with 16 bases aligning to TRBD2. The CDR3 is 16 amino acids. The ends lost 5 bases at V and 1 base at J; junction bases unmatched: 2. CDR3 region: CASSTGLAGGSYEQYF. The CDR3 DNA reads TGTGCCAGCAGTACGGGACTAGCGGGAGGGTCCTACGAGCAGTACTTC.

The sample holds many counts of this clonotype. V usage is TRBV2 and J usage is TRBJ2-1; unclear D gene. The CDR3 is made up of 15 amino acids. CDR1 and CDR2 (germline): SNHLY, FYNNEI. Between the trimmed V and J ends, which lost 8 bases and 2 bases, there was a span of 16 bases. The CDR3 nucleotides are TGTGCCAGCGGAAGACACCCCCTAACCTACAATGAGCAGTTCTTC. Protein sequence: CASGRHPLTYNEQFF.

In this sample, this clonotype turned up many times. The chain employs TRBV5-1 and TRBJ2-3; D unclear. Deletions cut 2 bases from V and 0 bases from J, with 10 bases between. The germline gives CDR1 SGHRS, CDR2 YFSETQ. The CDR3 runs to 15 residues. The CDR3 DNA reads as TGCGCCAGCAGCTTCGGGTCGACTAGCACAGATACGCAGTATTTT. Its translation: CASSFGSTSTDTQYF. Filled out from reference TRBV5-1 and TRBJ2-3, the complete variable domain reads KAGVTQTPRYLIKTRGQQVTLSCSPISGHRSVSWYQQTPGQGLQFLFEYFSETQRNKGNFPGRFSGRQFSNSRSEMNVSTLELGDSALYLCASSFGSTSTDTQYFGPGTRLTVL.

A few counts support this clonotype. The chain employs TRBV10-1 and TRBJ2-7; no reliable D call. CDR3 size: 13 residues. Germline lookup yields CDR1 WNHNN and CDR2 SYGVQD (reference sequence). Trimming pared 1 base from V and 6 bases from J, leaving 10 bases between. The CDR3 sequence: CASSEFRSSEQYF. In nucleotides, the CDR3 is TGCGCCAGCAGTGAGTTTCGGAGTTCCGAGCAGTACTTC.

In this sample, this clonotype turned up many times. The rearrangement uses TRBV11-2 and TRBJ1-5; D is undetermined. The CDR3 totals 15 residues. Looked up from germline, CDR1 is SGHAT and CDR2 is FQNNGV. V lost 3 bases, J lost 0 bases, and 9 bases lay in between. The CDR3 region is CASSLNLYSNQPQHF. The DNA of the CDR3 is TGTGCCAGCAGCTTGAACCTATATAGCAATCAGCCCCAGCATTTT.

This clonotype was picked up many times. The V gene is TRBV12-3 or TRBV12-4, the J gene TRBJ1-4; 8 bases fit TRBD1. V shed 1 base, J shed 7 bases, and the junction held 8 bases outside the gene matches. The CDR3 has 16 residues. CDR3 in amino acids: CASSLGTGIYGEKLFF. The CDR3 DNA follows: TGTGCCAGCAGTTTAGGGACAGGGATATACGGTGAAAAACTGTTTTTT.

The V gene is TRBV20-1, the J gene TRBJ1-1; D is unclear. V dropped 6 bases and J dropped 3 bases, with 14 bases sitting between them. This CDR3 spans 13 amino acids. The germline CDR1 and CDR2 sequences are DFQATT and SNEGSKA (reference sequence). CDR3 in amino acids: CSASRSEHTEAFF. The CDR3 DNA follows: TGCAGTGCCAGCCGATCCGAACACACTGAAGCTTTCTTT.

The V and J genes are TRBV20-1 and TRBJ2-1, with 8 positions matching TRBD2. The CDR3 consists of 18 residues. Germline loops: CDR1 DFQATT, CDR2 SNEGSKA (reference sequence). The CDR3 region has the DNA TGCTGGGGCCAGGATCCGGGCGTGGCGGGAGGCACTAGGGGTGAGCAGTTCTTC. Encoded protein: CWGQDPGVAGGTRGEQFF.

In its sample, this clonotype was seen many times. The rearrangement joins TRBV29-1 to TRBJ2-7; 12 bases are a match to TRBD2. The CDR3 is 14 amino acids. Germline V gene data show CDR1 as SQVTM and CDR2 as ANQGSEA. Trimming at V came to 6 bases and at J to 2 bases, leaving 5 bases not matched to a gene. The CDR3 protein is CSVGLAGLPYEQYF. The CDR3 DNA sequence: TGCAGCGTCGGACTAGCGGGACTGCCCTACGAGCAGTACTTC.

In its sample, this clonotype was seen many times. The V call is TRBV11-2, the J call TRBJ2-7; 14 bases map to TRBD2. The J segment lost 0 bases and the V segment lost 5 bases, leaving 9 bases of the junction unmatched. The V gene's germline CDR1 is SGHAT and CDR2 FQNNGV. This CDR3 has 18 amino acids. CDR3 DNA sequence: TGTGCCAGCAGCCATTTTTCCGGGACTAGCGGGGGCTCCTACGAGCAGTACTTC. Its translation: CASSHFSGTSGGSYEQYF.

The sample holds many counts of this clonotype. The chain couples TRBV4-3 to TRBJ2-7; the D is unclear. V lost 0 bases, J lost 3 bases, and 12 bases lay in between. This CDR3 has 15 amino acids. The germline CDR1 and CDR2 sequences are LGHNA and YSLEER. This CDR3 is CASSQEQLGFYEQYF. The DNA for the CDR3 is TGCGCCAGCAGCCAAGAACAGCTAGGATTCTACGAGCAGTACTTC.